This T cell receptor beta chain was captured in a study of tumor-infiltrating lymphocytes in primary liver carcinoma. This clonotype was seen a handful of times. Its antigen is currently unknown. cDNA specific to TCR beta was made from around 530 ng of total RNA, with a constant-region primer employed for priming. Amplification in three nested multiplex PCR rounds with slightly modified ARM-PCR gave rise to TCR beta libraries. The two initial PCR rounds, around 11 cycles each, used TRBV1-TRBV30 forward and C-beta reverse primers. TCRdb re-derived calls from the multiplex PCR reads in MiXCR, one entry per CDR3 protein. Of 300,000 to 350,000 distinct CDR3 sequences in the sample, approximately 64% were seen once. RNA isolated from unsorted whole blood supplied the blood RNA, with germline DNA also extracted. CDR3 length equals 13 residues. V was clipped by 5 bases and J by 7 bases; unmatched bases: 4. CDR1 is ENHRY, CDR2 SYGVKD, per germline.

Study-level points and caveats: Reduced overlap was seen in tumor-adjacent and tumor-blood pairs versus tumor region pairs.

V gene TRBV10-3 combines with J gene TRBJ2-2; TRBD2 matches at 7 bases. This TCR was recovered from a man in his forties with primary liver carcinoma and hepatitis B virus infection. Sequencing used peripheral blood. CDR3 residues: CAISWGGDGELFF. DNA of the CDR3: TGTGCCATCAGTTGGGGGGGTGACGGGGAGCTGTTTTTT.